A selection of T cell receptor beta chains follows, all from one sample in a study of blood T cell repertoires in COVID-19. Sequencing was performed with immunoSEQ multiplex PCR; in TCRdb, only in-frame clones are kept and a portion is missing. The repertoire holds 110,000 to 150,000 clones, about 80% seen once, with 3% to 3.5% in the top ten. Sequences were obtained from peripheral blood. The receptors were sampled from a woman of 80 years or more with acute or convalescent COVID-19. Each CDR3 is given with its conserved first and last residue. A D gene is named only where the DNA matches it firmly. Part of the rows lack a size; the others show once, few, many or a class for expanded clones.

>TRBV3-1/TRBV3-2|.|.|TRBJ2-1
TGTGCCAGCAGCCAAGTAGAATCTGAGCAGTTCTTC
CASSQVESEQFF
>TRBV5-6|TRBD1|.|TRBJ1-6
TGTGCCAGCAGCGACAGACAGGGGGCTGATTCACCCCTCCACTTT
CASSDRQGADSPLHF
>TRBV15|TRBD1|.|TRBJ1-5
TGTGCCACCAGCAGAGATCAGGGGGCCGGCAATCAGCCCCAGCATTTT
CATSRDQGAGNQPQHF
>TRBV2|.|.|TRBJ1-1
TGTGCCAGCAACGTGGACAAGAACACTGAAGCTTTCTTT
CASNVDKNTEAFF
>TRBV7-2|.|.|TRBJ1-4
TGTGCCAGCAGCTCCCCCCTGGGACTTGATGAAAAACTGTTTTTT
CASSSPLGLDEKLFF
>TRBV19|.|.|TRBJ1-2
TGTGCCAGTACCGCTGACAGTTCTAACTATGGCTACACCTTC
CASTADSSNYGYTF
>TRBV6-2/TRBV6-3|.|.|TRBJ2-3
TGTGCCAGCAGTTTCCGGGACTTCACAGATACGCAGTATTTT
CASSFRDFTDTQYF
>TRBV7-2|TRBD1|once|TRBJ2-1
TGTACCAGCAGCTGGGACAGGGGGGTCTACAATGAGCAGTTCTTC
CTSSWDRGVYNEQFF
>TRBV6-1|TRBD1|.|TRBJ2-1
TGTGCCAGCAGTGAATGGCGGGACAGGGTGGTGAATGAGCAGTTCTTC
CASSEWRDRVVNEQFF
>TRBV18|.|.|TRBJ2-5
TGTGCCAGCTCACGCCAGGGTCAAGAGACCCAGTACTTC
CASSRQGQETQYF
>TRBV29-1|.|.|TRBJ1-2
TGCAGCGCGCCCAACGGTAACTATGGCTACACCTTC
CSAPNGNYGYTF
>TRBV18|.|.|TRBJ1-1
TGTGCCAGCTCACCACCCTCTCGGCAGGGCCTTGAAGCTTTCTTT
CASSPPSRQGLEAFF
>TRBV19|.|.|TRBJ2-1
TGTGCCAGTAGTATACCGACAGAGCAGTTCTTC
CASSIPTEQFF
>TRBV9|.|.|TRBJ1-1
TGTGCCAGCAGCCCGCCCGGGGGTTTATCTGAAGCTTTCTTT
CASSPPGGLSEAFF
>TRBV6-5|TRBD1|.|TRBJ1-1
TGTGCCAGCAATACCGGGACAGCGACCGAAGCTTTCTTT
CASNTGTATEAFF
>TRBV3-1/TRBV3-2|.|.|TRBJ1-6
TGTGCCAGCAGCCAAGACACGGTTATAGTCTTCCCCCTCCACTTT
CASSQDTVIVFPLHF
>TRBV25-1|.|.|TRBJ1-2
TGTGCCAGCAGTGAACAGTCGTACTATGGCTACACCTTC
CASSEQSYYGYTF
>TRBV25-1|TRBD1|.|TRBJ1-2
TGTGCCACCCTAGGACAGGGGTATGGCTACACCTTC
CATLGQGYGYTF
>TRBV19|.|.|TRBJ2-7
TGTGCCAGTAGCCCCAGCGTTGGAGAGCAGTACTTC
CASSPSVGEQYF
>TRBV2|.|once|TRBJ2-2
TGTGCCAGTTTATCGGACAGGAACACCGGGGAGCTGTTTTTT
CASLSDRNTGELFF
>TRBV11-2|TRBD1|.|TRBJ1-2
TGTGCCAGCAGCCTTGCGAACTCCGGGACAGGGCTCTATGGCTACACCTTC
CASSLANSGTGLYGYTF
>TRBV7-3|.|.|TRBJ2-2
TGTGCCAGCAGCTCTTCCGGGGTCACCGGGGAGCTGTTTTTT
CASSSSGVTGELFF
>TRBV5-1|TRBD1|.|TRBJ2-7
TGCGCCAGCAGCCTATCGGTGACAGGGAGTCCCTACGAGCAGTACTTC
CASSLSVTGSPYEQYF
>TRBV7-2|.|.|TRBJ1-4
TGTGCCAGCAGCCTCCAGACGGGGATCCCTAATGAAAAACTGTTTTTT
CASSLQTGIPNEKLFF
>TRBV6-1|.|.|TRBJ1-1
TGTGCCAGCAGTGAGCCGAGGAACACTGAAGCTTTCTTT
CASSEPRNTEAFF
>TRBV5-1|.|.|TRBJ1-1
TGCGCCAGCAGCTTGATATCCGGGATGAACACTGAAGCTTTCTTT
CASSLISGMNTEAFF
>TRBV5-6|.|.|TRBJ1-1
TGTGCCAGCAGCTTACAGGTCTTCGGTGAAGCTTTCTTT
CASSLQVFGEAFF
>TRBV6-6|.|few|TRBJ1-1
TGTGCCAGCAGCGATGCGACGGGGAGACTCGACGAAGCTTTCTTT
CASSDATGRLDEAFF
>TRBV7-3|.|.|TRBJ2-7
TGTGCCAGCAGCCTATCAAGGGGCCTCGAGCAGTACTTC
CASSLSRGLEQYF
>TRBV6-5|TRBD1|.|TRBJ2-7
TGTGCCAGCAGGTCCTCAGGGGGCCACGAGCAGTACTTC
CASRSSGGHEQYF
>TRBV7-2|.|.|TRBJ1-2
TGTGCCAGCAGCTTCCTCAGGGGTGACTATGGCTACACCTTC
CASSFLRGDYGYTF
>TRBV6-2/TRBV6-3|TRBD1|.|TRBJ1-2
TGTGCCAGCAGTTATACCGGGACAGGGACGGTTTGGCGTGGCTACACCTTC
CASSYTGTGTVWRGYTF